Below, 18 T cell receptor beta chains from the same sample are listed, as sequenced in a study of T cells in Graves' hyperthyroidism and ophthalmopathy. The source material, RNA transcripts, was used to amplify TCR beta CDR3 regions. A set of HTBI primers served as the primers for a first-round RT-PCR of the TCR CDR3. TCRdb independently ran MiXCR on the multiplex PCR reads; one entry per CDR3 protein. The sample yields approximately 640,000 distinct CDR3 sequences, 15% to 20% seen once. The sample taken for sequencing was blood. These receptors were collected from a man between 45 and 60 years old with Graves' hyperthyroidism.

This clonotype was detected only a few times. A much larger clone lies one base from this, so it may be a read error. This chain connects TRBV11-2 to TRBJ2-1; D remains unclear. CDR3 size: 13 residues. Germline V gene data show CDR1 as SGHAT and CDR2 as FQNNGV. This CDR3 reads CASDSSSHNEQFF. CDR3 sequence (DNA): TGTGCCAGCGACTCCAGCTCCCACAATGAGCAGTTCTTC.

This clonotype was observed a handful of times. The V gene is TRBV19, the J gene TRBJ2-7; TRBD1 agrees at 8 bases. V was clipped by 1 base and J by 5 bases; unmatched bases: 4. This CDR3 comprises 14 residues. Per the germline V gene, CDR1 is LNHDA and CDR2 is SQIVND (reference sequence). In nucleotides, the CDR3 is TGTGCCAGTAGTATAGGTCGACAGGGGAACGAGCAGTACTTC. Translating it yields CASSIGRQGNEQYF.

The sample holds many counts of this clonotype. The chain recombines TRBV27 with TRBJ2-5; TRBD1 matches 7 bases. This CDR3 comprises 14 residues. The germline V gene has CDR1 MNHEY and CDR2 SMNVEV (reference sequence). With V trimmed by 2 bases and J by 2 bases, 2 bases remained unmatched. CDR3 coding DNA: TGTGCCAGCAGTTTAATGACAGGGCAAGAGACCCAGTACTTC. It encodes CASSLMTGQETQYF.

The CDR3 here is CASSIQGAGTNEKLFF. DNA for the CDR3: TGTGCCAGCAGCATACAGGGGGCCGGAACTAATGAAAAACTGTTTTTT. The chain is built from TRBV7-2 and TRBJ1-4; TRBD1 matches at 9 bases. Germline V gives CDR1 SGHTA, CDR2 FQGNSA. J gave up 1 base and V 5 bases, and 5 bases lay outside the gene matches. There are 16 residues in the CDR3.

The chain employs TRBV29-1 and TRBJ2-7, with no clear D. CDR3 size: 12 residues. V lost 5 bases and J 5 bases, leaving 13 bases between the germline ends. Looked up from germline, CDR1 is SQVTM and CDR2 is ANQGSEA. The CDR3 DNA follows: TGCAGCGTTTTGGCACCTTCCCACGAGCAGTACTTC. Translation: CSVLAPSHEQYF.

This clonotype was counted many times. The genes are TRBV10-3 and TRBJ2-7; D gene unclear. V gave up 4 bases and J gave up 0 bases, with 4 bases separating them. The CDR3 consists of 12 residues. Germline V gene data show CDR1 as ENHRY and CDR2 as SYGVKD. The CDR3 region has the DNA TGTGCCATCAGTGGGAGCTCCTACGAGCAGTACTTC. Translated, it gives CAISGSSYEQYF.

As to this clonotype: A much larger clone differs from this one at a single base, so this may be a read error. The CDR3 is CASILQEISYNEQFF. The CDR3 DNA is TGTGCCAGCATTCTACAGGAAATCTCCTACAATGAGCAGTTCTTC. The chain carries TRBV6-1 and TRBJ2-1, with D possibly being TRBD1 (5 bases). Trimming shortened V by 7 bases and J by 0 bases, and 13 bases separated the two germline ends. Looked up from germline, CDR1 is MNHNS and CDR2 is SASEGT. This CDR3 has 15 amino acids.

V and J are TRBV28 and TRBJ2-7; 7 nucleotides align to TRBD2. Trimming cost V 6 bases and J 0 bases; bases outside gene matches: 8. Germline values: CDR1 MDHEN, CDR2 SYDVKM. The length of the CDR3 is 15 residues. CDR3 sequence: CASRRAGPYSYEQYF. CDR3 bases: TGTGCCAGCAGGAGAGCGGGACCATACTCCTACGAGCAGTACTTC. Filled out from reference TRBV28 and TRBJ2-7, the complete variable domain reads DVKVTQSSRYLVKRTGEKVFLECVQDMDHENMFWYRQDPGLGLRLIYFSYDVKMKEKGDIPEGYSVSREKKERFSLILESASTNQTSMYLCASRRAGPYSYEQYFGPGTRLTVT.

V is TRBV28 and J is TRBJ2-7, with 9 nucleotides matching TRBD1. Germline V lookup: CDR1 MDHEN, CDR2 SYDVKM. Trimming removed 4 bases from V and 6 bases from J; junction bases left unmatched: 7. This CDR3 region has 14 residues. DNA of the CDR3: TGTGCCAGCAGTTCCCAGGGACAGGGAAGCGAGCAGTACTTC. Protein sequence: CASSSQGQGSEQYF.

The chain links TRBV6-1 to TRBJ2-7; tentatively, D is TRBD1 (5 bases). The CDR3 spans 15 residues. The germline V gene has CDR1 MNHNS and CDR2 SASEGT. V was trimmed by 5 bases and J by 1 base, leaving 15 bases between them. CDR3 protein: CASSPRGAGSYEQYF. The CDR3 DNA is TGTGCCAGCAGTCCCCGTGGGGCAGGTTCCTACGAGCAGTACTTC.

V and J are TRBV14 and TRBJ2-2, with 11 bases identical to TRBD2. This CDR3 is 18 amino acids long. The V gene end was trimmed by 1 base and the J gene end by 6 bases; junction bases not matched to a gene: 10. Germline CDR1 and CDR2: SGHDN and FVKESK. The CDR3 DNA is TGTGCCAGCAGCCAAGGGAGGTCTAGCGGGAGGTGGTCCGGGGAGCTGTTTTTT. Protein: CASSQGRSSGRWSGELFF.

The V and J genes are TRBV28 and TRBJ2-4, with TRBD1 identical over 7 bases. The CDR3 is 15 amino acids. In germline, CDR1 is MDHEN, CDR2 SYDVKM. V shed 2 bases, J shed 5 bases, and the junction held 6 bases outside the gene matches. CDR3: CASSLRDRVENIQYF. DNA for the CDR3: TGTGCCAGCAGTTTAAGAGACAGGGTCGAAAACATTCAGTACTTC.

This clonotype has ten or more counts. This sequence joins TRBV28 and TRBJ2-1, with TRBD2 identical over 8 bases. Trimming at V came to 8 bases and at J to 7 bases, leaving 10 bases not matched to a gene. Germline-derived CDR1 and CDR2 are MDHEN and SYDVKM. CDR3 length: 14 residues. The CDR3 protein is CASHGGGPVNEQFF. In DNA form, the CDR3 reads TGTGCCAGCCACGGGGGGGGGCCCGTGAATGAGCAGTTCTTC.

This clonotype was seen ten or more times. J is TRBJ2-5 and V is TRBV7-8; 16 nucleotides agree with TRBD2. This CDR3 spans 16 amino acids. Unmatched junction bases numbered 2, after V lost 1 base and J lost 6 bases. Germline values: CDR1 SGHVS, CDR2 FQNEAQ. The CDR3 reads CASSLGGLAGGQTQYF. Here the CDR3 DNA reads TGTGCCAGCAGCTTAGGGGGACTAGCGGGAGGGCAGACCCAGTACTTC.

This clonotype occurred a few times. The chain employs TRBV5-4 and TRBJ1-6; D uncertain. The V gene lost 4 bases and the J gene lost 3 bases, with 11 bases spanning the gap. The CDR3 contains 15 residues. The germline V gene has CDR1 SGHNT and CDR2 YYREEE (reference sequence). CDR3 in DNA: TGTGCCAGCAGCCAATCCTCGGGCTATAATTCACCCCTCCACTTT. It yields the protein CASSQSSGYNSPLHF.

This chain uses TRBV5-1 with TRBJ2-1; 12 bases are a match to TRBD2. The V gene end was trimmed by 4 bases and the J gene end by 3 bases; junction bases not matched to a gene: 5. The CDR3 has 16 residues. Germline assignment: CDR1 SGHRS and CDR2 YFSETQ. The chain's CDR3 is CASSPTSGRNYNEQFF. The DNA for the CDR3 is TGCGCCAGCAGCCCAACTAGCGGGAGGAACTACAATGAGCAGTTCTTC.

J is TRBJ1-6 and V is TRBV27; unclear D gene. The germline V gene has CDR1 MNHEY and CDR2 SMNVEV (reference sequence). The CDR3 consists of 15 residues. V lost 2 bases, J lost 4 bases, and 9 bases lay in between. The DNA for the CDR3 is TGTGCCAGCAGTTTAGGATATTTGTATAATTCACCCCTCCACTTT. This gives the protein CASSLGYLYNSPLHF.

This clonotype has more than one count but fewer than ten. V is TRBV19 and J is TRBJ2-1; possible D gene TRBD2, 6 bases. CDR3 length equals 16 residues. Deletions cut 3 bases from V and 4 bases from J, with 16 bases between. Germline values: CDR1 LNHDA, CDR2 SQIVND (reference sequence). The CDR3 reads CASSMSWGGGYNEQFF. CDR3 in DNA: TGTGCCAGTAGTATGTCGTGGGGAGGAGGGTACAATGAGCAGTTCTTC.